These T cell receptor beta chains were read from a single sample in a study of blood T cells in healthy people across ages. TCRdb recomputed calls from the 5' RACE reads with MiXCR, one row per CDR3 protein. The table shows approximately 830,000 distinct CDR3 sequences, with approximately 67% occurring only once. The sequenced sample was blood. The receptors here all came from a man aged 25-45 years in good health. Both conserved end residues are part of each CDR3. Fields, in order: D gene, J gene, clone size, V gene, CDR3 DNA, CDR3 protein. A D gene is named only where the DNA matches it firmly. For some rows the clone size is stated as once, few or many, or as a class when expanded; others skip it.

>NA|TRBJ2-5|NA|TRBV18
TGTGCCAGCTCACCACGGAGGGGATACGAGACCCAGTACTTC
CASSPRRGYETQYF
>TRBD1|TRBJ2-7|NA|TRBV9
TGTGCCAGCAGCGCCTATGGACAGGGGGCCTACGAGCAGTACTTC
CASSAYGQGAYEQYF
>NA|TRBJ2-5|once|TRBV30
TGTGCCTGGAGTGTCAGAGGGAACGAAGAGACCCAGTACTTC
CAWSVRGNEETQYF
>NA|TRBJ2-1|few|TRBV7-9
TGTGCCAGCAGCCCTGGGGCAGGCTCCTACAATGAGCAGTTCTTC
CASSPGAGSYNEQFF
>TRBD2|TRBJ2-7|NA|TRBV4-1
TGCGCCAGCAGCCAAGATCCACGTCGGACTAGCGGGGGCCCCAAGGTCCACGAGCAGTACTTC
CASSQDPRRTSGGPKVHEQYF
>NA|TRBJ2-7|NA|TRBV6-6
TGTGCCAGCAGTTACTCGACAGGGAGGGAGAACGAGCAGTACTTC
CASSYSTGRENEQYF
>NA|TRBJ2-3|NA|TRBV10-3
TGTGCCATCAGTGAGTCGAGGGGGGGCCTCGCAGATACGCAGTATTTT
CAISESRGGLADTQYF
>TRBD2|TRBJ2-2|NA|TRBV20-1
TGCAGTGCTATAAGCGGGGAAGGGGCCGGGGAGCTGTTTTTT
CSAISGEGAGELFF
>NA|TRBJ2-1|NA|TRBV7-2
TGTGTCAGCGGCGACAGGTTTTCTTACAATGAGCAGTTCTTC
CVSGDRFSYNEQFF
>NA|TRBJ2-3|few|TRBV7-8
TGTGCCAGCAGCCGAGGACAGTTACGAGGAGATACGCAGTATTTT
CASSRGQLRGDTQYF
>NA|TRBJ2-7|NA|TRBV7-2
TGTGCCAGCAGCTTGGACAGCCCCTCCTACGAGCAGTACTTC
CASSLDSPSYEQYF
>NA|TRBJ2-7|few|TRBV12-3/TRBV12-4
TGTGCCAGCAGTTTAGCGTCGGGGGTCTACGAGCAGTACTTC
CASSLASGVYEQYF
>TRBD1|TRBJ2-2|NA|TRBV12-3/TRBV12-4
TGTGCCAGCAGCTCAGGGGGCGGCCCCGGGGAGCTGTTTTTT
CASSSGGGPGELFF
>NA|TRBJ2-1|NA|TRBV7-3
TGTGCCAGCAGCGCCCCCCCTCTAGCGCTTCAGTTCTTC
CASSAPPLALQFF
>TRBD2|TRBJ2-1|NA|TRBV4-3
TGCGCCAGCAGCCAAACGGTAGCGGGGAGCTACAATGAGCAGTTCTTC
CASSQTVAGSYNEQFF
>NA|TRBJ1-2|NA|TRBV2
TGTGCCAGCAGGGTGGATACCTATGGCTACACCTTC
CASRVDTYGYTF
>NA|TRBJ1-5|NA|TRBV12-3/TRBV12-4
TGTGCCAGCAGGCGGGGGGCGTTCCAGCCCCAGCATTTT
CASRRGAFQPQHF
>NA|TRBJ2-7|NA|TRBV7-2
TGTGCCAGCAGCCCAATAGACTACGAGCAGTACTTC
CASSPIDYEQYF
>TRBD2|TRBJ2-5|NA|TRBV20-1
TGCAGTGCTATACCCCTAGCGGGGGTGGAGACCCAGTACTTC
CSAIPLAGVETQYF
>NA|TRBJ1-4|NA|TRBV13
TGTGCCAGCAGCTATAGGAGTCTCAATGAAAAACTGTTTTTT
CASSYRSLNEKLFF
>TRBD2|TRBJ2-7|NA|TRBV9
TGTGCCAGCAGCGTAGAAGCCACAGGCGGGGGGTGGGAGCAGTACTTC
CASSVEATGGGWEQYF
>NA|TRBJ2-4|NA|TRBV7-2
TGTGCCAGCAGCTTATCCCCAAGCTGGGAGCAGTACTTC
CASSLSPSWEQYF